This T cell receptor (beta chain) was recorded in a study of blood T cell repertoires in COVID-19. This clone was seen a handful of times. From germline, CDR1 is SGHDT and CDR2 YYEEEE. The CDR3 covers 17 residues. V was pared by 3 bases and J by 0 bases, with 15 bases between. Per the original methods: Estimates of nucleated cell counts were drawn from the amplification of reference gene primers. The protocol was immunoSEQ multiplex PCR, while the TCRdb copy is restricted to in-frame clones and leaves out a portion. Clone size and the V and J calls come from that table; the DNA yielded D and trimming. The sample consists of over 150,000 clones, approximately 73% of them appearing once.

The sequenced sample was peripheral blood. The J gene is TRBJ1-4, the V gene TRBV5-6; D remains unclear. This sequence originates from an elderly woman with acute or convalescent COVID-19. This chain's CDR3 is CASSSREYIATNEKLFF. The CDR3 nucleotides read TGTGCCAGCAGCTCACGGGAATATATTGCAACTAATGAAAAACTGTTTTTT.